These 19 T cell receptor beta chains were sequenced from one sample in a study of blood T cell repertoires in COVID-19 (dated by TCRdb to 2020 to 2021). Library preparation used the immunoSEQ multiplex PCR assay. Not all clones reach the TCRdb copy of this immuneACCESS table, which keeps in-frame sequences only. Checked studies attribute under half of the gap to unresolved V genes and leave the rest unexplained. The sample table lists 350,000 to 500,000 clones, over 75% of them with a count of one. Together, the top ten hold approximately 1.5% of the sample. Sample: PBMCs or T cells enriched from blood (not recorded which). All receptors come from a young woman who had been exposed to COVID-19.

The rearrangement links TRBV11-2 to TRBJ2-7, with TRBD2 identical over 8 bases. The CDR3 is 17 amino acids. Germline loops: CDR1 SGHAT, CDR2 FQNNGV. The ends lost 0 bases at V and 4 bases at J; junction bases unmatched: 11. The CDR3 loop is CASSLDLGLESGYEQYF. The DNA for the CDR3 is TGTGCCAGCAGCTTAGATCTGGGACTAGAATCCGGGTACGAGCAGTACTTC. The full variable domain, with the rest looked up from reference TRBV11-2 and TRBJ2-7, is EAGVAQSPRYKIIEKRQSVAFWCNPISGHATLYWYQQILGQGPKLLIQFQNNGVVDDSQLPKDRFSAERLKGVDSTLKIQPAKLEDSAVYLCASSLDLGLESGYEQYFGPGTRLTVT.

The CDR3: CASSQGDSYNEQFF. In nucleotides, the CDR3 is TGTGCCAGCAGCCAAGGGGACAGTTACAATGAGCAGTTCTTC. The gene calls are TRBV3-1 (or the pseudogene TRBV3-2) and TRBJ2-1, with TRBD1 identical over 7 bases. Germline values: CDR1 LGHDT, CDR2 YNNKEL (reference sequence). Losses at the gene ends were 1 base for V and 4 bases for J; bases not matched to a gene: 1. There are 14 residues in the CDR3.

V and J are TRBV19 and TRBJ2-7, with 9 positions matching TRBD1. Losses at the gene ends were 3 bases for V and 6 bases for J; bases not matched to a gene: 9. There are 15 residues in the CDR3. Germline CDR1 is LNHDA and CDR2 is SQIVND (reference sequence). The CDR3 DNA sequence: TGTGCCAGTAGTATTGCGGGACAGGGTTTATCCGAGCAGTACTTC. As protein: CASSIAGQGLSEQYF.

The V call is TRBV10-2, the J call TRBJ2-7, with D unresolved. The CDR3 sequence is 11 residues long. Germline V CDR1 and CDR2: WSHSY, SAAADI. V lost 8 bases to trimming and J lost 3 bases, with 8 bases between them. The CDR3 DNA is TGCGCCAGCGGCAAAAGCTACGAGCAGTACTTC. This encodes CASGKSYEQYF.

This chain links TRBV6-5 with TRBJ2-2; 7 bases fit TRBD1. The CDR3 has 15 amino acids. The junction had 6 bases not matched to a gene; V was cut back by 6 bases and J by 2 bases. The germline V gene encodes CDR1 MNHEY and CDR2 SVGAGI. The CDR3 bases are TGTGCCAGCAGCGGGCAGGGGGACAACACCGGGGAGCTGTTTTTT. Translating it yields CASSGQGDNTGELFF.

This chain links TRBV3-1 (or the pseudogene TRBV3-2) with TRBJ2-5, with 8 bases lining up with TRBD2. CDR1 and CDR2 (germline): LGHDT, YNNKEL (reference sequence). CDR3 size: 15 residues. J lost 4 bases, V lost 4 bases, and 8 bases had no gene match. DNA of the CDR3: TGTGCCAGCAGCCCCTTCCGGACTAGCTTAGAGACCCAGTACTTC. Its translation is CASSPFRTSLETQYF.

This chain links TRBV13 with TRBJ2-7; the match to TRBD2 covers 10 bases. Germline CDR1 and CDR2: PRHDT and FYEKMQ (reference sequence). CDR3 length: 14 amino acids. V lost 5 bases, J lost 7 bases, and 8 bases stayed unmatched. CDR3 sequence reads: CASSTSGVPIEQYF. The CDR3 DNA follows: TGTGCCAGCAGCACTAGCGGGGTTCCTATAGAGCAGTACTTC.

With respect to this clone: At one end, the junction sequence differs from germline, possibly due to a read error. J is TRBJ2-1 and V is TRBV29-1, with 9 bases lining up with TRBD1. CDR3 length equals 14 residues. CDR1 and CDR2 from the germline V gene are SQVTM and ANQGSEA. CDR3 DNA: TGCAGCGTTGAAATGGGACAGGGCTACGATGAGCAGTTCTTC. This gives the protein CSVEMGQGYDEQFF.

J is TRBJ1-5 and V is TRBV28; a possible D gene is TRBD1 (5 bases). The CDR3 totals 15 residues. In germline, CDR1 is MDHEN, CDR2 SYDVKM. Trimming pared 5 bases from V and 0 bases from J, leaving 11 bases between. The CDR3 coding sequence is TGTGCCAGCAGTGGACATTGGGGTAGCAATCAGCCCCAGCATTTT. Protein: CASSGHWGSNQPQHF.

The V gene is TRBV14, the J gene TRBJ2-7; 9 nucleotides line up with TRBD2. Trimming removed 3 bases from V and 5 bases from J; junction bases left unmatched: 5. The CDR3 loop spans 14 amino acids. Germline V gene lookup returns CDR1 SGHDN and CDR2 FVKESK. In nucleotides, the CDR3 is TGTGCCAGCAGCCACGGGACTAGCTACCACGAGCAGTACTTC. Amino acid sequence: CASSHGTSYHEQYF. Full variable domain (rest looked up from reference TRBV14 and TRBJ2-7): EAGVTQFPSHSVIEKGQTVTLRCDPISGHDNLYWYRRVMGKEIKFLLHFVKESKQDESGMPNNRFLAERTGGTYSTLKVQPAELEDSGVYFCASSHGTSYHEQYFGPGTRLTVT.

This clone was seen a handful of times. This CDR3 is also generated by other DNA sequences in the sample. This sequence joins TRBV19 and TRBJ1-2; tentatively, D is TRBD1 (5 bases). Germline V gene sequence: CDR1 LNHDA, CDR2 SQIVND (reference sequence). V lost 2 bases and J lost 3, with 7 bases in between. The CDR3 is 13 residues long. CDR3 loop: CASSINRYYGYTF. In DNA form, the CDR3 reads TGTGCCAGTAGTATAAACAGGTACTATGGCTACACCTTC.

The chain joins TRBV6-1 to TRBJ2-7; 11 bases are a match to TRBD1. V dropped 3 bases and J dropped 4; count of bases not matched to a gene: 5. In germline, CDR1 is MNHNS, CDR2 SASEGT. This CDR3 has 15 amino acids. CDR3 residues: CASSDGGTGGYEQYF. DNA for the CDR3: TGTGCCAGCAGTGATGGGGGGACAGGGGGGTACGAGCAGTACTTC.

The rearrangement links TRBV28 to TRBJ2-7, with D tentatively TRBD2 (5 bases). V was clipped by 8 bases and J by 0 bases, with 14 bases between them. This CDR3 has 14 residues. Per the germline V gene, CDR1 is MDHEN and CDR2 is SYDVKM. CDR3 loop: CASAGEGYSYEQYF. CDR3 coding DNA: TGTGCCAGCGCCGGAGAGGGCTACTCCTACGAGCAGTACTTC.

V gene TRBV28 combines with J gene TRBJ2-1; TRBD1 might be the D (5 bases). CDR1 is MDHEN and CDR2 is SYDVKM in the germline V gene. V lost 6 bases, J lost 7 bases, and 10 bases lay in between. The CDR3 covers 12 residues. DNA for the CDR3: TGTGCCAGCAGGGGGCCAGCGAATGAGCAGTTCTTC. As protein: CASRGPANEQFF.

This chain links TRBV2 with TRBJ2-1; D is unresolved. The length of the CDR3 is 13 residues. Germline V gene lookup returns CDR1 SNHLY and CDR2 FYNNEI. V lost 7 bases and J 4 bases, leaving 11 bases between the germline ends. This CDR3 is CASIAQGYNEQFF. DNA of the CDR3: TGTGCCAGCATAGCACAAGGTTACAATGAGCAGTTCTTC.

V usage is TRBV5-4 and J usage is TRBJ2-3; 11 bases align to TRBD2. This CDR3 is 16 amino acids long. Losses at the gene ends were 3 bases for V and 4 bases for J; bases not matched to a gene: 7. Germline CDR1 SGHNT, CDR2 YYREEE (reference sequence). CDR3 residues: CASSSRLAGGADTQYF. CDR3 coding DNA: TGTGCCAGCAGCTCCCGCCTAGCGGGGGGCGCAGATACGCAGTATTTT.

V usage is TRBV7-8 and J usage is TRBJ2-7; TRBD2 agrees at 7 bases. V lost 2 bases to trimming and J lost 2 bases; unmatched junction nucleotides: 6. In germline, CDR1 is SGHVS, CDR2 FQNEAQ. CDR3 length: 15 residues. As DNA, the CDR3 is TGTGCCAGCAGCTTACGGGGGGTGCTGACCTACGAGCAGTACTTC. Amino acid sequence: CASSLRGVLTYEQYF.

V is TRBV18 and J is TRBJ1-3; D gene unclear. This CDR3 region has 15 residues. V was trimmed by 5 bases and J by 0 bases, leaving 11 bases between them. CDR1 and CDR2 from the germline V gene are KGHSH and LQKENI. This chain's CDR3 is CASSVTEVSGNTIYF. The DNA for the CDR3 is TGTGCCAGCTCAGTGACGGAGGTCTCTGGAAACACCATATATTTT.

The chain is built from TRBV13 and TRBJ1-2; 7 bases line up with TRBD1. The CDR3 contains 14 residues. V lost 6 bases, J lost 4 bases, and 8 bases stayed unmatched. Germline V gene sequence: CDR1 PRHDT, CDR2 FYEKMQ (reference sequence). The CDR3 DNA reads as TGTGCCAGCAGATCACTGGGACAGAGCTATGGCTACACCTTC. Its protein is CASRSLGQSYGYTF.